This TCR beta chain originates from a study of blood T cell repertoires in COVID-19. As for the study in general: Specimens from acute and convalescent COVID-19 originated in the United States, Italy and Spain. Nucleic acid was either cDNA or gDNA, and it came from T cells, B-cell-depleted T cells, or PBMCs.

CDR1 and CDR2 from the germline V gene are MNHNS and SASEGT. Trimming removed 2 bases from V and 5 bases from J, with 7 bases in between. The CDR3 length is 13 residues. Per the original methods: Amplified reference gene primers provided the basis for estimating nucleated cell counts. Repertoires were generated with immunoSEQ multiplex PCR, while TCRdb's copy carries only in-frame clones and drops some. V and J calls and clone size are copied from that table; D and trimming were computed from the DNA. In the table there are about 36,000 clones, 70% to 90% of which are singletons. This clone was recorded only once.

The sequencing sample was made of peripheral blood. The sequence came from a human donor in a cohort sampled during active or convalescent COVID-19. The donor label of this sample is uncertain. The chain joins TRBV6-1 to TRBJ1-5; tentatively, D is TRBD1 (5 bases). CDR3: CASSEQGHQPQHF. CDR3 nucleotides: TGTGCCAGCAGTGAACAGGGCCATCAGCCCCAGCATTTT.